This note documents a single T cell receptor beta chain sequence. Recruited during active infection, patients (from Seattle) were subsequently followed longitudinally. The germline CDR1 and CDR2 sequences are MDHEN and SYDVKM. The CDR3 spans 12 residues. Trimming shortened V by 3 bases and J by 7 bases, and 9 bases separated the two germline ends. Per the original data handling: Quantification of nucleated cells was approximated via reference gene primer amplification. Sequenced by immunoSEQ multiplex PCR; TCRdb stores in-frame clones only, minus some. The DNA gave D and trimming, while V, J and clone size come from that table. Among roughly 200,000 clones listed, around 86% were seen once. The sample is drawn from a study of blood T cell repertoires in COVID-19. The wider study: The United States, Italy and Spain were the sources of the acute and convalescent COVID-19 samples. In each case, the material was cDNA or gDNA derived from T cells, B-cell-depleted T cells, or PBMCs.

The receptor comes from a woman aged 80 or over with COVID-19, enrolled during active disease. The rearrangement uses TRBV28 and TRBJ1-2, with D unclear. Sequenced sample: peripheral blood. CDR3 loop: CASSFRGGGYTF. Written as DNA, the CDR3 is TGTGCCAGCAGTTTCCGGGGAGGTGGCTACACCTTC.